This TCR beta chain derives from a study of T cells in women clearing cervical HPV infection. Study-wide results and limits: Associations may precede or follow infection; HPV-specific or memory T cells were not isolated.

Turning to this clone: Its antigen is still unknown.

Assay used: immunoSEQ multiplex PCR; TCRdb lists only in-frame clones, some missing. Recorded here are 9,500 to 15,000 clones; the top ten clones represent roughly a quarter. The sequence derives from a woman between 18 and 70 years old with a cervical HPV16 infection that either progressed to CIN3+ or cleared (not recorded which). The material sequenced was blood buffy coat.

The CDR3 DNA, read in part, is TGCAGTGCGACACTCCCTCTTTATGGC. Protein product: CSATLPLYG. The full CDR3 protein reads CSATLPLYGYTF. This rearrangement joins TRBV20-1 to TRBJ1-2; D unresolved. From the germline J gene comes the end of the CDR3, since the read stops 3 residues before it. The CDR3 sequence is 12 residues long. Between the trimmed V and J ends, which lost 6 bases and 5 bases, there was a span of 13 bases. Germline CDR1 and CDR2: DFQATT and SNEGSKA (reference sequence).